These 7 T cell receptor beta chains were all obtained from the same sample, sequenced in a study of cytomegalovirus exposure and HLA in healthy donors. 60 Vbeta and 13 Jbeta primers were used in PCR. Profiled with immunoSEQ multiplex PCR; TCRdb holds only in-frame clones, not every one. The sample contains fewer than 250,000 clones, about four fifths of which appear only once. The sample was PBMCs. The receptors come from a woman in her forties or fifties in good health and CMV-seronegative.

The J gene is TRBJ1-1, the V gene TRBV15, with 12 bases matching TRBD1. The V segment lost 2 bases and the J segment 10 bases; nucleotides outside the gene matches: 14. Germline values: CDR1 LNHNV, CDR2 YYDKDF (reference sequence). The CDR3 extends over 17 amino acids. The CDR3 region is CATSRSLGTGGSGGAFF. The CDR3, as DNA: TGTGCCACCAGCAGATCCCTGGGGACAGGGGGCTCGGGTGGAGCTTTCTTT.

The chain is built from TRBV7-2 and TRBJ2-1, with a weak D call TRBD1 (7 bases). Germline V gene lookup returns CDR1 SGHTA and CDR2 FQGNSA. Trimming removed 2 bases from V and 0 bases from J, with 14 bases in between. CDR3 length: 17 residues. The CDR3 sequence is CASSLQGGSYSYNEQFF. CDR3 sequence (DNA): TGTGCCAGCAGCTTACAGGGGGGCAGCTACTCCTACAATGAGCAGTTCTTC.

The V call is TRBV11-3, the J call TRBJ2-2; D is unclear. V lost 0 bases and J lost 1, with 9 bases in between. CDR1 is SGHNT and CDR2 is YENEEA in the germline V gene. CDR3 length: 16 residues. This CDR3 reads CASSLDPPGNTGELFF. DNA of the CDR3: TGTGCCAGCAGCTTAGATCCCCCGGGGAACACCGGGGAGCTGTTTTTT.

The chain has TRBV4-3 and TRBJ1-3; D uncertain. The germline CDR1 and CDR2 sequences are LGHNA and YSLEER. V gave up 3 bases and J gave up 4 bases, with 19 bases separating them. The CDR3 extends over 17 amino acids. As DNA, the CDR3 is TGCGCCAGCAGCCAGACCTGGAGAGGAAGTGGAGGAAACACCATATATTTT. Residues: CASSQTWRGSGGNTIYF.

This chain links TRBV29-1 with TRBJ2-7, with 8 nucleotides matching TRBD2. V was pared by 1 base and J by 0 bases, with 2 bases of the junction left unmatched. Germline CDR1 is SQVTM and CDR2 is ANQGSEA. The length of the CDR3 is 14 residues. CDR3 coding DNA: TGCAGCGTTGAAGGGCTAGCGGGCTCCTACGAGCAGTACTTC. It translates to CSVEGLAGSYEQYF.

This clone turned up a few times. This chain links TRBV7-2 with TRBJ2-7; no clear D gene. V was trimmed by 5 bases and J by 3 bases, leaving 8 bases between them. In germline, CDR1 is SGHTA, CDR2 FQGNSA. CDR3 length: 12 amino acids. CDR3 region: CASSLQSYEQYF. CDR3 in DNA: TGTGCCAGCAGCCTACAGAGCTACGAGCAGTACTTC.

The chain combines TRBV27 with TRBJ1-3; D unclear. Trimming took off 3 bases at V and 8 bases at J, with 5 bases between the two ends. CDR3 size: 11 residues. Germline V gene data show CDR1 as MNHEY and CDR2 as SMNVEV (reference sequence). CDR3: CASSFPYTIYF. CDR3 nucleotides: TGTGCCAGCAGTTTTCCATACACCATATATTTT.